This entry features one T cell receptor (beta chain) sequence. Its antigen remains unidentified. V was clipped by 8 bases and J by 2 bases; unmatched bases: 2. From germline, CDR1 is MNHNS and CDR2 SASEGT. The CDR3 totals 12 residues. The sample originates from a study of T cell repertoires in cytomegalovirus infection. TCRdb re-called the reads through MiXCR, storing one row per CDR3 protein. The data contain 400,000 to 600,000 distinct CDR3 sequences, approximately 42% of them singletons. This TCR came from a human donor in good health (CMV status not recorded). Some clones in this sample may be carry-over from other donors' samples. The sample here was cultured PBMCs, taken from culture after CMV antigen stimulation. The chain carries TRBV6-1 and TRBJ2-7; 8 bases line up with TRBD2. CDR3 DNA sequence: TGTGCCAGCGAAGCGGGGGCCTACGAGCAGTACTTC. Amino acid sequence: CASEAGAYEQYF.